This is a list of T cell receptor beta chains from one sample in a study of blood T cells in healthy people across ages. TCRdb fed the 5' RACE reads into MiXCR, producing one record per CDR3 protein. This sample yields 1.5 million to 2 million distinct CDR3 sequences, of which roughly 50% are seen a single time; over 2% belongs to the top ten. The sequencing sample was made of blood. Source of these receptors: a woman between 35 and 50 years old in good health. Each CDR3 is given with its conserved first and last residue. Fields, in order: D gene, V gene, J gene, clone size, CDR3 DNA, CDR3 protein. A D gene is named only where the DNA matches it firmly. Size values are once, few and many counts, or a class for expanded clones, and some rows have none.

>-|TRBV4-2|TRBJ2-1|few
TGTGCCAGCAGCCAACGAACCGGGCCCAACGCGAATGAGCAGTTCTTC
CASSQRTGPNANEQFF
>TRBD1|TRBV29-1|TRBJ2-7|few
TGCAGCGTTGAGACAGGGAACCTCTACGAGCAGTACTTC
CSVETGNLYEQYF
>-|TRBV6-2/TRBV6-3|TRBJ2-5|-
TGTGCCAGCAGAAACGGACAGATCTACTTCCAAGAGACCCAGTACTTC
CASRNGQIYFQETQYF
>TRBD2|TRBV3-1|TRBJ2-3|-
TGTGCCAGCAGCCAAGAAAACCGGGGGGGGCTCACAGATACGCAGTATTTT
CASSQENRGGLTDTQYF
>-|TRBV27|TRBJ2-5|few
TGTGCCAGCAGTTCTGGAGCCAATGAGCAGTACTTC
CASSSGANEQYF
>-|TRBV20-1|TRBJ2-7|-
TGCAGTGCTATGGGTGCTCGCGGGGCCTACGAGCAGTACTTC
CSAMGARGAYEQYF
>-|TRBV11-1|TRBJ1-5|-
TGTGCCAGCAGCTTAATCGGGGACGGTCAGCCCCAGCATTTT
CASSLIGDGQPQHF
>-|TRBV24-1|TRBJ2-3|-
TGTGCCACCAGTGCCACAGATACGCAGTATTTT
CATSATDTQYF
>TRBD2|TRBV13|TRBJ2-3|-
TGTGCCAGCAGCCCCACGGGACTAGCGGGACACACAGATACGCAGTATTTT
CASSPTGLAGHTDTQYF
>-|TRBV15|TRBJ2-7|few
TGTGCCACCCGGGACAACTCAAGGGGGTCCTACGAGCAGTACTTC
CATRDNSRGSYEQYF
>TRBD1|TRBV29-1|TRBJ1-1|-
TGCAGCGTGGAGCAGGGGGCGCGCACTGAAGCTTTCTTT
CSVEQGARTEAFF
>-|TRBV5-1|TRBJ2-7|-
TGCGCCAGCAGCACGGGGCCTCCCAGGAACTTCTACGAGCAGTACTTC
CASSTGPPRNFYEQYF
>TRBD1|TRBV29-1|TRBJ1-2|-
TGCAGCGTTCCGAAACAGGGGGAGGCCTATGGCTACACCTTC
CSVPKQGEAYGYTF
>TRBD1|TRBV20-1|TRBJ2-4|few
TGCAGTGCTAGAGATACGACAGGGGGGAACATTCAGTACTTC
CSARDTTGGNIQYF